The T cell receptor (beta chain) under discussion was sequenced for a study of blood T cell repertoires in COVID-19. Study background: PBMCs, B-cell-depleted T cells, or T cells were the source of the cDNA or gDNA that made up the material.

This table comes from immunoSEQ multiplex PCR, and its TCRdb copy is limited to in-frame clones, with some not included. The sample lists about 330,000 clones; roughly 90% were seen once. The CDR3 consists of 14 residues. Per the germline V gene, CDR1 is SGHRS and CDR2 is YFSETQ. The germline V and J ends were trimmed by 7 bases and 2 bases, with 14 bases remaining between them. The chain links TRBV5-1 to TRBJ2-3; possibly TRBD1 for D (6 bases). The sequenced sample was peripheral blood. The TCR sequence derives from a woman between 50 and 59 years old with active or convalescent COVID-19. CDR3 residues: CASRPRTDTDTQYF. CDR3 sequence (DNA): TGCGCCAGCCGACCCCGGACAGACACAGATACGCAGTATTTT.